Below are 12 T cell receptor beta chains sequenced from a single sample in a study of OX40 agonist ivuxolimab in advanced cancers. TCRdb keeps only in-frame clones here, not all; method: immunoSEQ multiplex PCR. This sample yields 58,000 or so clones, of which 75% to 90% are seen a single time; roughly 10% belongs to the top ten. Sample: CD4+ or CD8+ T cells sorted from blood, taken in a trial of the OX40 agonist ivuxolimab. The receptor set was obtained from an adult with an advanced solid tumor such as melanoma, head and neck, liver or kidney cancer.

The rearrangement uses TRBV5-4 and TRBJ2-5, with 9 bases aligning to TRBD2. After removal of 4 bases from V and 5 bases from J, the junction contained 9 bases not matched to a gene. Germline loops: CDR1 SGHNT, CDR2 YYREEE (reference sequence). The CDR3 spans 15 residues. CDR3 DNA: TGTGCCAGCAGCCTACGCGGGGGGGCCGGGGAGACCCAGTACTTC. Its protein is CASSLRGGAGETQYF.

This chain's CDR3 is CSARLAWEQYF. CDR3 nucleotides: TGCAGTGCTAGATTAGCGTGGGAGCAGTACTTC. The chain has TRBV20-1 and TRBJ2-7; TRBD2 is a possible D gene (5 bases). The V and J ends lost 2 bases and 7 bases respectively, with 9 bases between them. Germline V CDR1 and CDR2: DFQATT, SNEGSKA (reference sequence). CDR3 length: 11 amino acids.

The chain recombines TRBV9 with TRBJ1-1; D is possibly TRBD1 (5 bases). V dropped 4 bases and J dropped 0 bases, with 13 bases sitting between them. Germline CDR1 reads SGDLS; CDR2 reads YYNGEE. This CDR3 contains 15 residues. The CDR3 loop is CASSTVGDMNTEAFF. The DNA of the CDR3 is TGTGCCAGCAGCACAGTGGGGGATATGAACACTGAAGCTTTCTTT.

This chain joins TRBV19 and TRBJ2-5; 7 bases align to TRBD2. There are 14 residues in the CDR3. Germline V gene sequence: CDR1 LNHDA, CDR2 SQIVND (reference sequence). V was pared by 3 bases and J by 8 bases, with 9 bases of the junction left unmatched. The DNA for the CDR3 is TGTGCCAGTAGTATTAAAGGGGCGGGAGAAACCCAGTACTTC. Translation: CASSIKGAGETQYF.

The gene calls are TRBV11-3 and TRBJ2-5; D is uncertain. This CDR3 spans 13 amino acids. Germline CDR1 and CDR2: SGHNT and YENEEA. Trimming pared 4 bases from V and 7 bases from J, leaving 13 bases between. The CDR3 sequence is CASSSGPFRTQYF. In nucleotides, the CDR3 is TGTGCCAGCAGCTCGGGCCCCTTTCGGACCCAGTACTTC.

This chain joins TRBV2 and TRBJ2-2; the match to TRBD2 covers 12 bases. Germline V gene lookup returns CDR1 SNHLY and CDR2 FYNNEI. The CDR3 is 14 residues long. V trimming: 6 bases; J trimming: 6 bases; junction bases outside the gene matches: 2. The CDR3 loop reads CASRTSGSPGELFF. The CDR3 DNA is TGTGCCAGCAGGACTAGCGGGAGCCCCGGGGAGCTGTTTTTT.

The gene calls are TRBV27 and TRBJ2-1; 9 bases are shared with TRBD1. The CDR3 is made up of 15 amino acids. The germline gives CDR1 MNHEY, CDR2 SMNVEV (reference sequence). V was pared by 4 bases and J by 0 bases, with 1 base of the junction left unmatched. The CDR3 DNA reads TGTGCCAGCAGTTCGACAGGGGGCTCCTACAATGAGCAGTTCTTC. This gives the protein CASSSTGGSYNEQFF.

This clone was detected only once. The genes are TRBV6-6 and TRBJ2-1; the D call may be TRBD1 or TRBD2 (6 bases each). The V end lost 7 bases, the J end lost 7 bases, and 20 bases lay between the germline ends. This CDR3 is 15 amino acids long. Germline V gene data show CDR1 as MNHNY and CDR2 as SVGAGI (reference sequence). The CDR3 protein is CASTLGGARMNEQFF. CDR3 nucleotides: TGTGCCAGCACCCTCGGGGGCGCCAGGATGAATGAGCAGTTCTTC.

V gene TRBV7-6 combines with J gene TRBJ1-2, with 9 bases aligning to TRBD1. V lost 5 bases and J lost 4; bases outside the gene matches: 5. Per the germline V gene, CDR1 is SGHVS and CDR2 is FNYEAQ. CDR3 length: 14 amino acids. CDR3 sequence: CASSPGQGTYGYTF. CDR3 DNA sequence: TGTGCCAGCAGCCCCGGACAGGGGACCTATGGCTACACCTTC.

A single count supports this clone. The chain has TRBV28 and TRBJ2-1, with D possibly TRBD1 on 6 matching bases. V was shortened by 2 bases and J by 3 bases, with 11 bases between the two germline ends. Germline lookup yields CDR1 MDHEN and CDR2 SYDVKM. The CDR3 length is 15 residues. CDR3 coding DNA: TGTGCCAGCAGTTTACAGGGGATCGACTACAATGAGCAGTTCTTC. This gives the protein CASSLQGIDYNEQFF.

Here the CDR3 DNA reads TGTGCCAGCAGACCCACAGGCCCGTCCAATCAGCCCCAGCATTTT. Translated, it gives CASRPTGPSNQPQHF. This chain links TRBV6-5 with TRBJ1-5, with D maybe TRBD1 (5 bases). The V end was cut by 6 bases, the J end by 3 bases, with 15 bases between. Germline loops: CDR1 MNHEY, CDR2 SVGAGI. CDR3 length: 15 amino acids.

J is TRBJ2-2 and V is TRBV9; 8 positions agree with TRBD2. V gave up 0 bases and J gave up 7 bases; unmatched junction bases: 11. Germline loops: CDR1 SGDLS, CDR2 YYNGEE. The CDR3 has 17 amino acids. The CDR3 nucleotides are TGTGCCAGCAGCGTAGAAGGTGGCGGGAGGTCGGGCGGGGAGCTGTTTTTT. Translating it yields CASSVEGGGRSGGELFF.